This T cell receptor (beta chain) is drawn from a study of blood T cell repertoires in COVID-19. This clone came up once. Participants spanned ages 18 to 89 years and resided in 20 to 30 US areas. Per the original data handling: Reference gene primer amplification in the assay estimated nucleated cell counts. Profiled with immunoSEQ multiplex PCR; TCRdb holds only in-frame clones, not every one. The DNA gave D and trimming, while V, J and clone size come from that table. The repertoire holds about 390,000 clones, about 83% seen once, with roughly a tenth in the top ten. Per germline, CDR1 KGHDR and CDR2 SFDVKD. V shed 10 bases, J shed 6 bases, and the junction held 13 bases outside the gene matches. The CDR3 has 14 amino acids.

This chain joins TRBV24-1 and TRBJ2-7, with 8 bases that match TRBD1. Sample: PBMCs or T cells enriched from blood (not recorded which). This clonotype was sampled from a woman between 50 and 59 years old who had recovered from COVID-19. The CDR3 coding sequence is TGTGCCACTAACCCTCAGGGGGCAATAGGCGAGCAGTACTTC. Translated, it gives CATNPQGAIGEQYF.